Listed below are T cell receptor beta chains from one sample, sequenced in a study of molecular identifiers for immune sequencing clone quantification. TCRdb reprocessed the PCR reads via MiXCR and lists one record per CDR3 protein. This sample has about 510,000 distinct CDR3 sequences, with 20% to 25% found just once. What was sequenced was naive CD8+ T cells from blood, with Jurkat cell RNA spiked in. The receptors here all came from a human donor in good health. Some libraries in this study had Jurkat cell RNA spiked in. Each CDR3 is given with its conserved first and last residue. D genes are given only for firm matches. Expanded clones get a size class; other rows say once, few or many, or leave the size out.

d_call: -; j_call: TRBJ2-5; clone_size: many; v_call: TRBV12-3/TRBV12-4; cdr3_nt: TGTGCCAGCAGCCCGGGGGACGGGGTGATACAAGAGACCCAGTACTTC; cdr3_aa: CASSPGDGVIQETQYF
d_call: -; j_call: TRBJ2-7; clone_size: few; v_call: TRBV4-1; cdr3_nt: TGCGCCAGCAGCCAAGCCCCAAGGGTCGAATCCTACGAGCAGTACTTC; cdr3_aa: CASSQAPRVESYEQYF
d_call: TRBD2; j_call: TRBJ2-3; clone_size: many; v_call: TRBV24-1; cdr3_nt: TGTGCCACCAGTGAATACGGGACTAGCGGGGAAGATACGCAGTATTTT; cdr3_aa: CATSEYGTSGEDTQYF
d_call: TRBD1; j_call: TRBJ2-5; clone_size: few; v_call: TRBV20-1; cdr3_nt: TGCAGTGCTAGACACAAAGGGGACAGGGTGGAAGAGACCCAGTACTTC; cdr3_aa: CSARHKGDRVEETQYF
d_call: -; j_call: TRBJ2-5; clone_size: many; v_call: TRBV6-2/TRBV6-3; cdr3_nt: TGTGCCAGCGGCCCGATCCTCCAAGAGACCCAGTACTTC; cdr3_aa: CASGPILQETQYF
d_call: TRBD2; j_call: TRBJ2-7; clone_size: few; v_call: TRBV20-1; cdr3_nt: TGCAGTGCTTATGGACTAGCGGACAACGAGCAGTACTTC; cdr3_aa: CSAYGLADNEQYF
d_call: TRBD2; j_call: TRBJ2-1; clone_size: few; v_call: TRBV6-2/TRBV6-3; cdr3_nt: TGTGCCAGCAGTTACGGGCTAGCGGGGGGCAATGAGCAGTTCTTC; cdr3_aa: CASSYGLAGGNEQFF
d_call: TRBD1; j_call: TRBJ2-3; clone_size: many; v_call: TRBV5-1; cdr3_nt: TGCGCCAGCAGCTGGGGGGTGACAGGGGCTAGCACAGATACGCAGTATTTT; cdr3_aa: CASSWGVTGASTDTQYF
d_call: TRBD1; j_call: TRBJ2-3; clone_size: few; v_call: TRBV20-1; cdr3_nt: TGCAGTGCCAGAACCGGGACAGGGTATACAGATACGCAGTATTTT; cdr3_aa: CSARTGTGYTDTQYF
d_call: TRBD1; j_call: TRBJ1-2; clone_size: few; v_call: TRBV12-3/TRBV12-4; cdr3_nt: TGTGCCAGCACCCCAACAGGGGGTACCTATGGCTACACCTTC; cdr3_aa: CASTPTGGTYGYTF
d_call: TRBD1; j_call: TRBJ2-3; clone_size: few; v_call: TRBV7-9; cdr3_nt: TGTGCCACCGCCCCGGGACAGGGGATGTTCGATACGCAGTATTTT; cdr3_aa: CATAPGQGMFDTQYF
d_call: -; j_call: TRBJ1-5; clone_size: few; v_call: TRBV7-8; cdr3_nt: TGTGCCAGCAGCTTAGCCCGCGGGGTTAGCAATCAGCCCCAGCATTTT; cdr3_aa: CASSLARGVSNQPQHF
d_call: -; j_call: TRBJ2-2; clone_size: many; v_call: TRBV24-1; cdr3_nt: TGTGCCACCAGTTTGTCCGGGGAGCTGTTTTTT; cdr3_aa: CATSLSGELFF
d_call: TRBD2; j_call: TRBJ2-1; clone_size: -; v_call: TRBV24-1; cdr3_nt: TGTGCCACCAGACCGAGCGGGAGTAGTGGGGATGAGCAGTTCTTC; cdr3_aa: CATRPSGSSGDEQFF
d_call: TRBD1; j_call: TRBJ2-7; clone_size: many; v_call: TRBV20-1; cdr3_nt: TGCAGTGCTAGAGGTCCGGGACAGGATAACTACGAGCAGTACTTC; cdr3_aa: CSARGPGQDNYEQYF
d_call: TRBD1; j_call: TRBJ2-2; clone_size: -; v_call: TRBV18; cdr3_nt: TGTGCCAGCTCACCAGGGCTGGGACAGGGAATCGGGGAGCTGTTTTTT; cdr3_aa: CASSPGLGQGIGELFF
d_call: TRBD2; j_call: TRBJ2-1; clone_size: few; v_call: TRBV20-1; cdr3_nt: TGCAGTGCTCAAAGCGGGGGTACAAGCTCCTACAATGAGCAGTTCTTC; cdr3_aa: CSAQSGGTSSYNEQFF
d_call: -; j_call: TRBJ1-2; clone_size: many; v_call: TRBV27; cdr3_nt: TGTGCCAGCAGTTTATCGTGGGGGGCCGGTGGCTACACCTTC; cdr3_aa: CASSLSWGAGGYTF
d_call: -; j_call: TRBJ2-7; clone_size: -; v_call: TRBV5-1; cdr3_nt: TGCGCCAGCAGCTTGATCCAGAATTCCTACGAGCAGTACTTC; cdr3_aa: CASSLIQNSYEQYF
d_call: -; j_call: TRBJ1-5; clone_size: -; v_call: TRBV4-1; cdr3_nt: TGCGCCAGCAGCCAAATGGGTCAGGGCCTCAATCAGCCCCAGCATTTT; cdr3_aa: CASSQMGQGLNQPQHF